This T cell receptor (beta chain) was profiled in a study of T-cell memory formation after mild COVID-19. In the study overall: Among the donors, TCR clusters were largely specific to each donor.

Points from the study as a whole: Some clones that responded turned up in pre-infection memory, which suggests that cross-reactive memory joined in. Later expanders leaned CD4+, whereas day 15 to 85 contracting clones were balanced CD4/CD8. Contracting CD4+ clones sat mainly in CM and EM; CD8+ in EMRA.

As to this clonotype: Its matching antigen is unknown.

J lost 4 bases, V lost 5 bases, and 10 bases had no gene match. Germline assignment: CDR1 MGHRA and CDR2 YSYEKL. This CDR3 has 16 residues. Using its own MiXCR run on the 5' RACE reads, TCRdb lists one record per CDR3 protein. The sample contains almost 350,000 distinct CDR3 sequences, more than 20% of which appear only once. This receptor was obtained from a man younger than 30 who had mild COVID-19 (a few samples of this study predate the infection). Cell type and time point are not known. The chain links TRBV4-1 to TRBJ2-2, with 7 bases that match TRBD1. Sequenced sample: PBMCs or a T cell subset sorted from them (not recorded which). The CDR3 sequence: CASSGKGGLGTGELFF. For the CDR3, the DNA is TGCGCCAGCAGCGGAAAAGGGGGCCTCGGCACCGGGGAGCTGTTTTTT.